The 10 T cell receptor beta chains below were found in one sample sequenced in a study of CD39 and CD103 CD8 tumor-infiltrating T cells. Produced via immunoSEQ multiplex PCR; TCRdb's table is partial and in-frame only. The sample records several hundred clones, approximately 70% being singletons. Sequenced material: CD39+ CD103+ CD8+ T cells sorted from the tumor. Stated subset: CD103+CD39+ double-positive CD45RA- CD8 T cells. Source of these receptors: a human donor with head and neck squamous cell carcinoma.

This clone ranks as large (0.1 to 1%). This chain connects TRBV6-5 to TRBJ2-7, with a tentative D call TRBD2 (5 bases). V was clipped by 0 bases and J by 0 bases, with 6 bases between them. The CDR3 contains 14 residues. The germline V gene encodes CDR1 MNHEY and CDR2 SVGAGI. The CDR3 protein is CASSYSGDSYEQYF. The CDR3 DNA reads TGTGCCAGCAGTTACTCGGGAGACTCCTACGAGCAGTACTTC.

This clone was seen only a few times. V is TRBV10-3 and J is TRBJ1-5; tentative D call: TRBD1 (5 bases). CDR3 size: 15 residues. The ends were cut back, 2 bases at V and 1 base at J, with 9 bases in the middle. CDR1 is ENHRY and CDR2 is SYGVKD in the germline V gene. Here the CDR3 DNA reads TGTGCCATCAGTGAGAGGGGTGGGAGCAATCAGCCCCAGCATTTT. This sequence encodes CAISERGGSNQPQHF.

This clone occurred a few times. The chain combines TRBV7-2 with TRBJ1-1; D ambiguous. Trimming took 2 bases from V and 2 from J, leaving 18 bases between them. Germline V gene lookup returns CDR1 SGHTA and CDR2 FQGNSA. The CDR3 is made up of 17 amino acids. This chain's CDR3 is CASSLKQYGVINTEAFF. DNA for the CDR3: TGTGCCAGCAGCTTAAAACAGTACGGCGTCATTAACACTGAAGCTTTCTTT.

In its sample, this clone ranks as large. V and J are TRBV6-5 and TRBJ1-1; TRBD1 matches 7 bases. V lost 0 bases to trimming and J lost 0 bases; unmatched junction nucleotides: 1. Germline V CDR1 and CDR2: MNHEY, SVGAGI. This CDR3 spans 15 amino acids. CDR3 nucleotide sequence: TGTGCCAGCAGTTACTCCACAGGGGTGAACACTGAAGCTTTCTTT. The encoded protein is CASSYSTGVNTEAFF.

The CDR3 bases are TGTGCCAGCTCACCGGGGGGACAGGGAACAGCTTTCTTT. Translating gives CASSPGGQGTAFF. The chain is built from TRBV18 and TRBJ1-1; 9 bases map to TRBD1. The length of the CDR3 is 13 residues. The V segment lost 3 bases and the J segment 10 bases; nucleotides outside the gene matches: 6. Germline CDR1 KGHSH, CDR2 LQKENI.

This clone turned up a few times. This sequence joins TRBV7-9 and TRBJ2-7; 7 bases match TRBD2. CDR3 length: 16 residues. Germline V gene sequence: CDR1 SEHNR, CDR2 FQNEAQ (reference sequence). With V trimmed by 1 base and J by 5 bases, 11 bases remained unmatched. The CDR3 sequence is CASSLGGGRPRHEQYF. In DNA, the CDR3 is TGTGCCAGCAGCTTAGGGGGGGGAAGACCCCGTCACGAGCAGTACTTC.

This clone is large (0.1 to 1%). CDR3 coding DNA: TGTGCCAGCAGCGTAGTGGGGACAGGGAAGTCAGATACGCAGTATTTT. Its translation is CASSVVGTGKSDTQYF. This chain links TRBV9 with TRBJ2-3, with 9 bases identical to TRBD1. V lost 0 bases to trimming and J lost 4 bases; unmatched junction nucleotides: 6. Germline V gives CDR1 SGDLS, CDR2 YYNGEE. This CDR3 is 16 amino acids long. Combining the CDR3 with reference TRBV9 and TRBJ2-3 gives the whole variable domain DSGVTQTPKHLITATGQRVTLRCSPRSGDLSVYWYQQSLDQGLQFLIQYYNGEERAKGNILERFSAQQFPDLHSELNLSSLELGDSALYFCASSVVGTGKSDTQYFGPGTRLTVL.

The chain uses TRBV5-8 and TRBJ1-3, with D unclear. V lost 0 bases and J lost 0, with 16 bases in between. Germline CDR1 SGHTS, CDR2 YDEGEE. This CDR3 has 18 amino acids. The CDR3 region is CASSLVFRRAASGNTIYF. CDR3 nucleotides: TGTGCCAGCAGCTTGGTTTTCCGGAGGGCCGCCTCTGGAAACACCATATATTTT.

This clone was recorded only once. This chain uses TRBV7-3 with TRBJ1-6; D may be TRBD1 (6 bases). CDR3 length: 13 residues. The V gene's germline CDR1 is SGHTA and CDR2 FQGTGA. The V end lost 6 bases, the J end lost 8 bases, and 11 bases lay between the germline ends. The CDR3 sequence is CASRWTADSPLHF. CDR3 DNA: TGTGCCAGCAGATGGACAGCAGATTCACCCCTCCACTTT.

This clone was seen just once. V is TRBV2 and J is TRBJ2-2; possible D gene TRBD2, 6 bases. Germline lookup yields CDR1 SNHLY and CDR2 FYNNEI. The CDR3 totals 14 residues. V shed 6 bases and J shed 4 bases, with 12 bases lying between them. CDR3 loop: CASSQLGGTGELFF. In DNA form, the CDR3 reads TGTGCCAGCAGCCAATTGGGGGGCACCGGGGAGCTGTTTTTT. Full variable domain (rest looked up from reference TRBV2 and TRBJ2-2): EPEVTQTPSHQVTQMGQEVILRCVPISNHLYFYWYRQILGQKVEFLVSFYNNEISEKSEIFDDQFSVERPDGSNFTLKIRSTKLEDSAMYFCASSQLGGTGELFFGEGSRLTVL.